The present entry profiles one T cell receptor beta chain with its context. Antigen: not known. A clone one base away is much larger, so this may be a read error. Other DNA sequences within the sample encode an identical CDR3. The data are from a study of shared clonotypes between healthy human individuals. Overall study results and limits: Among donors, the sharing of clonotypes was expected to be influenced by sequencing depth.

The study used 85 million or so PBMCs per unsorted sample for genomic DNA. As processed by the authors: Because ImmunoSEQ provided only junction sequences with no quality scores, the filtering differed. TCRdb's copy holds only in-frame clones and misses some; the assay was immunoSEQ multiplex PCR. The V and J calls and clone size were taken over from that table, and D and trimming were inferred from the DNA. The sample records 450,000 to 650,000 clones, around 78% being singletons. The germline V gene has CDR1 SQVTM and CDR2 ANQGSEA. This CDR3 is built from 14 residues. V lost 5 bases and J 9 bases, leaving 21 bases between the germline ends.

This TCR was recovered from a woman between 40 and 55 years old in good health. Some clones in this sample may be carry-over from other donors' samples. V usage is TRBV29-1 and J usage is TRBJ2-3; D possibly corresponds to TRBD2 (6 bases). The sequenced material came from PBMCs. The CDR3 nucleotides read TGCAGCGTTTTCGGGGGTCCTGAGGTAGACACGCAGTATTTT. Translating it yields CSVFGGPEVDTQYF.